The 4 T cell receptor beta chains in this list originate from one sample, sequenced in a study of cytomegalovirus exposure and HLA in healthy donors. PCR employed 60 Vbeta and 13 Jbeta primers. The assay was immunoSEQ multiplex PCR, and TCRdb's table has in-frame clones only and misses some. The data show 150,000 to 200,000 clones, with 55% to 75% seen just once and over 2% held by the top ten. The sequencing input was PBMCs. The receptors shown here come from a human donor in good health.

This chain joins TRBV2 and TRBJ1-5, with unresolved D. V shed 7 bases and J shed 1 base, with 14 bases lying between them. The CDR3 is 15 residues long. Germline CDR1 reads SNHLY; CDR2 reads FYNNEI. The CDR3 DNA reads as TGTGCCAGCACCCCGACGGGTGGCAGCAATCAGCCCCAGCATTTT. Protein sequence: CASTPTGGSNQPQHF.

CDR3 bases: TGCGCCAGCAGCCAAGATCCCGACCCCAGGGGAGGCTACACCTTC. Residues: CASSQDPDPRGGYTF. This rearrangement joins TRBV4-1 to TRBJ1-2, with D possibly being TRBD1 (6 bases). The CDR3 extends over 15 amino acids. V was clipped by 0 bases and J by 8 bases, with 16 bases between them. Germline assignment: CDR1 MGHRA and CDR2 YSYEKL.

The rearrangement links TRBV5-4 to TRBJ1-1; TRBD1 matches at 8 bases. V shed 3 bases, J shed 11 bases, and the junction held 3 bases outside the gene matches. The CDR3 length is 11 residues. Per germline, CDR1 SGHNT and CDR2 YYREEE (reference sequence). CDR3 protein: CASSSTGVAFF. Here the CDR3 DNA reads TGTGCCAGCAGCTCGACAGGGGTGGCTTTCTTT.

Only one count was recorded for this clone. V and J are TRBV4-3 and TRBJ2-6, with 14 positions matching TRBD2. Germline V gene data show CDR1 as LGHNA and CDR2 as YSLEER. The CDR3 sequence is 19 residues long. With 6 bases clipped from V and 0 bases from J, the junction kept 7 bases outside the gene matches. The CDR3: CASSHGTSGGLSGANVLTF. In nucleotides, the CDR3 is TGCGCCAGCAGTCATGGGACTAGCGGGGGCCTCTCTGGGGCCAACGTCCTGACTTTC.